The 23 T cell receptor beta chains given below trace back to one sample, sequenced in a study of blood T cells in healthy people across ages. PCR was performed a second time for about 7 to 11 cycles using a sample-barcoded 5' primer and a J-beta primer mix. TCRdb passed the 5' RACE reads through MiXCR, listing each CDR3 protein once. The sample carries about 620,000 distinct CDR3 sequences, around 21% recorded once. The sequencing input was blood. These receptors were collected from a man in his 70s in good health.

This clonotype turned up a few times. The chain carries TRBV7-2 and TRBJ2-5; TRBD2 agrees at 7 bases. The germline gives CDR1 SGHTA, CDR2 FQGNSA. The CDR3 is made up of 15 amino acids. The J segment lost 0 bases and the V segment lost 1 base, leaving 2 bases of the junction unmatched. In DNA form, the CDR3 reads TGTGCCAGCAGCTTAGAAGCGGGGAACCAAGAGACCCAGTACTTC. Encoded protein: CASSLEAGNQETQYF.

This rearrangement joins TRBV18 to TRBJ2-3; 8 bases match TRBD1. The V gene end was trimmed by 2 bases and the J gene end by 2 bases; junction bases not matched to a gene: 6. Germline V gene sequence: CDR1 KGHSH, CDR2 LQKENI. The CDR3 has 16 amino acids. The CDR3 coding sequence is TGTGCCAGCTCACCAGACGGACAGGGAAACACAGATACGCAGTATTTT. Amino acid sequence: CASSPDGQGNTDTQYF.

This clonotype was found many times. This rearrangement joins TRBV24-1 to TRBJ2-2, with 7 bases identical to TRBD1. The V gene's germline CDR1 is KGHDR and CDR2 SFDVKD. The V and J ends lost 12 bases and 3 bases, in that order; junction bases with no gene match: 9. The CDR3 loop spans 14 amino acids. Written as DNA, the CDR3 is TGTGCCGCCACACGAACAGGGGACACCGGGGAGCTGTTTTTT. Translating it yields CAATRTGDTGELFF.

This chain connects TRBV11-2 to TRBJ2-5; D possibly uses TRBD1 or TRBD2 (5 bases each). The CDR3 spans 14 residues. Germline lookup yields CDR1 SGHAT and CDR2 FQNNGV. V shed 0 bases and J shed 9 bases, with 14 bases lying between them. The chain's CDR3 is CASSLDNRRRAQYF. CDR3 nucleotides: TGTGCCAGCAGCTTAGATAACAGGCGGCGGGCCCAGTACTTC.

This clonotype was seen just once. This chain links TRBV6-2 or TRBV6-3 with TRBJ2-2, with 10 bases lining up with TRBD1. Per germline, CDR1 MNHEY and CDR2 SVGEGT. The CDR3 totals 15 residues. After removal of 6 bases from V and 4 bases from J, the junction contained 5 bases not matched to a gene. CDR3 sequence reads: CASRRQGAVTGELFF. The CDR3 DNA follows: TGTGCCAGCAGAAGACAGGGGGCTGTCACCGGGGAGCTGTTTTTT.

The V and J genes are TRBV6-1 and TRBJ1-1; D might be TRBD1 (5 bases). From germline, CDR1 is MNHNS and CDR2 SASEGT. V lost 5 bases and J 2 bases, leaving 18 bases between the germline ends. The CDR3 runs to 16 residues. The CDR3 region has the DNA TGTGCCAGCAGTCGTGGGACGACGACCGCTAACACTGAAGCTTTCTTT. Encoded protein: CASSRGTTTANTEAFF.

This clonotype has at least ten counts. The chain has TRBV7-6 and TRBJ2-6; TRBD1 matches at 7 bases. CDR3 length: 15 amino acids. Looked up from germline, CDR1 is SGHVS and CDR2 is FNYEAQ. The ends lost 3 bases at V and 2 bases at J; junction bases unmatched: 1. The CDR3 nucleotides read TGTGCCAGCAGCTTGGGACAGACTGGGGCCAACGTCCTGACTTTC. Translated: CASSLGQTGANVLTF.

Worth noting for this clonotype: The CDR3 does not end in the conserved phenylalanine or tryptophan, so this is likely a read error. The V and J genes are TRBV29-1 and TRBJ2-3, with D possibly matching TRBD1 (5 bases). V lost 5 bases and J lost 0, with 15 bases in between. Germline V CDR1 and CDR2: SQVTM, ANQGSEA. This CDR3 region has 15 residues. The CDR3 DNA is TGCAGCGTTAGGGCAGGGTCCACTAGCACAGATACGCAGTATTCT. Amino acids: CSVRAGSTSTDTQYS.

This clonotype was counted a few times. This chain uses TRBV7-2 with TRBJ2-5; 9 bases match TRBD2. Losses at the gene ends were 6 bases for V and 2 bases for J; bases not matched to a gene: 7. The CDR3 spans 15 residues. Germline CDR1 SGHTA, CDR2 FQGNSA. The DNA of the CDR3 is TGTGCCAGCAGTACCACTGCGGGAGGGCAAGAGACCCAGTACTTC. This encodes CASSTTAGGQETQYF.

This clonotype was found a few times. The rearrangement uses TRBV9 and TRBJ2-3; 12 bases line up with TRBD1. The CDR3 consists of 17 residues. J was trimmed by 4 bases and V by 0 bases; bases with no gene match: 6. Germline-derived CDR1 and CDR2 are SGDLS and YYNGEE. In DNA form, the CDR3 reads TGTGCCAGCAGCGTAGCTGGGACAGGGGGCGTTTCAGATACGCAGTATTTT. It codes for CASSVAGTGGVSDTQYF.

The V gene is TRBV12-3 or TRBV12-4, the J gene TRBJ2-2, with TRBD2 as a possible D gene (5 bases). V was cut by 6 bases and J by 0 bases, with 11 bases left in between. This CDR3 is 15 amino acids long. CDR3 nucleotide sequence: TGTGCCAGCAGCCGCTCGGGGTCGAACACCGGGGAGCTGTTTTTT. Translated: CASSRSGSNTGELFF.

Many counts were recorded for this clonotype. The chain is built from TRBV3-1 and TRBJ2-3, with D uncertain. The CDR3 runs to 12 residues. Germline V gene data show CDR1 as LGHDT and CDR2 as YNNKEL (reference sequence). V was trimmed by 4 bases and J by 6 bases, leaving 8 bases between them. Here the CDR3 DNA reads TGTGCCAGCAGCCCATCCCTGGATACGCAGTATTTT. It translates to CASSPSLDTQYF.

The chain links TRBV25-1 to TRBJ2-1, with TRBD2 matching 8 bases. Germline V gene sequence: CDR1 MGHDK, CDR2 SYGVNS. The V gene end was trimmed by 5 bases and the J gene end by 9 bases; junction bases not matched to a gene: 15. This CDR3 contains 16 residues. The CDR3 DNA reads TGTGCCAGCAGTACGATAGCGGGATTAGGTTCGGGTGAGCAGTTCTTC. Its translation: CASSTIAGLGSGEQFF. Drawing the rest from reference TRBV25-1 and TRBJ2-1, the complete variable domain is EADIYQTPRYLVIGTGKKITLECSQTMGHDKMYWYQQDPGMELHLIHYSYGVNSTEKGDLSSESTVSRIRTEHFPLTLESARPSHTSQYLCASSTIAGLGSGEQFFGPGTRLTVL.

The chain recombines TRBV7-3 with TRBJ2-1; TRBD2 matches 7 bases. The J call is uncertain, as TRBJ2-5 better fits the DNA end. The CDR3 length is 15 residues. Looked up from germline, CDR1 is SGHTA and CDR2 is FQGTGA. CDR3 amino acids: CASTSNVGGQETQYF. CDR3 sequence (DNA): TGTGCCAGCACAAGTAACGTGGGAGGGCAAGAGACCCAGTACTTC.

This chain connects TRBV10-3 to TRBJ2-7, with 11 positions matching TRBD2. The J call may not be correct, given that the DNA end is closer to TRBJ2-1. CDR3 length: 16 amino acids. CDR1 and CDR2 from the germline V gene are ENHRY and SYGVKD. CDR3 region: CAISVSGREANNEQFF. CDR3 DNA: TGTGCCATCAGTGTTAGCGGGAGGGAGGCTAACAATGAGCAGTTCTTC.

This clonotype was found many times. The chain combines TRBV11-2 with TRBJ2-1, with 10 bases identical to TRBD2. The V gene end was trimmed by 5 bases and the J gene end by 8 bases; junction bases not matched to a gene: 9. The CDR3 covers 15 residues. From germline, CDR1 is SGHAT and CDR2 FQNNGV. The CDR3 loop is CASSPPGLALDEQFF. CDR3 bases: TGTGCCAGCAGCCCTCCGGGACTAGCGTTGGATGAGCAGTTCTTC.

The CDR3 DNA sequence: TGCAGCGTCCGGACATCGGGTCGGACTGAAGCTTTCTTT. Encoded protein: CSVRTSGRTEAFF. V and J are TRBV29-1 and TRBJ1-1; D possibly corresponds to TRBD1 (5 bases). The CDR3 extends over 13 amino acids. Germline loops: CDR1 SQVTM, CDR2 ANQGSEA. Between the trimmed V and J ends, which lost 6 bases and 5 bases, there was a span of 16 bases.

The rearrangement joins TRBV7-2 to TRBJ2-3; D is undetermined. Germline V gives CDR1 SGHTA, CDR2 FQGNSA. The germline V and J ends were trimmed by 2 bases and 7 bases, with 4 bases remaining between them. This CDR3 is built from 11 residues. The CDR3 bases are TGTGCCAGCAGCTTAATGAATACGCAGTATTTT. Its protein is CASSLMNTQYF.

The chain carries TRBV9 and TRBJ2-1, with TRBD1 as a possible D gene (6 bases). Trimming removed 6 bases from V and 2 bases from J, with 12 bases in between. The CDR3 has 14 amino acids. Germline CDR1 reads SGDLS; CDR2 reads YYNGEE. The CDR3: CASNPGQTYNEQFF. For the CDR3, the DNA is TGTGCCAGCAACCCGGGACAAACCTACAATGAGCAGTTCTTC.

This clonotype turned up a few times. This sequence joins TRBV29-1 and TRBJ1-3; no clear D gene. CDR3 size: 12 residues. Germline CDR1 is SQVTM and CDR2 is ANQGSEA. Trimming pared 4 bases from V and 1 base from J, leaving 5 bases between. CDR3 coding DNA: TGCAGCGTTGGTCTGTCTGGAAACACCATATATTTT. Protein sequence: CSVGLSGNTIYF.

A word on this clonotype: A read error may explain this, as a much larger clone is one base away. This chain's CDR3 is CSVIRGQEAQYF. CDR3 sequence (DNA): TGCAGCGTCATTAGGGGGCAAGAGGCCCAGTACTTC. V is TRBV29-1 and J is TRBJ2-1, with 7 bases that match TRBD1. The J call could be wrong; TRBJ2-5 is a better fit for the DNA end. The germline V gene has CDR1 SQVTM and CDR2 ANQGSEA. The CDR3 sequence is 12 residues long.

The chain carries TRBV4-1 and TRBJ2-3; possibly TRBD2 for D (5 bases). Trimming shortened V by 1 base and J by 6 bases, and 14 bases separated the two germline ends. The V gene's germline CDR1 is MGHRA and CDR2 YSYEKL. CDR3 size: 15 residues. CDR3 sequence reads: CASSQVSGGGDTQYF. CDR3 DNA: TGCGCCAGCAGCCAAGTCAGCGGCGGCGGGGATACGCAGTATTTT.

This clonotype has just a few counts. The CDR3 nucleotides are TGCGCCAGCTCTCGGCGCTTCGGAGGGACCCAGTACTTC. It translates to CASSRRFGGTQYF. V usage is TRBV5-1 and J usage is TRBJ2-5; possibly TRBD2 for D (5 bases). V lost 7 bases to trimming and J lost 7 bases, with 17 bases between them. The CDR3 is made up of 13 amino acids. The germline V gene encodes CDR1 SGHRS and CDR2 YFSETQ.